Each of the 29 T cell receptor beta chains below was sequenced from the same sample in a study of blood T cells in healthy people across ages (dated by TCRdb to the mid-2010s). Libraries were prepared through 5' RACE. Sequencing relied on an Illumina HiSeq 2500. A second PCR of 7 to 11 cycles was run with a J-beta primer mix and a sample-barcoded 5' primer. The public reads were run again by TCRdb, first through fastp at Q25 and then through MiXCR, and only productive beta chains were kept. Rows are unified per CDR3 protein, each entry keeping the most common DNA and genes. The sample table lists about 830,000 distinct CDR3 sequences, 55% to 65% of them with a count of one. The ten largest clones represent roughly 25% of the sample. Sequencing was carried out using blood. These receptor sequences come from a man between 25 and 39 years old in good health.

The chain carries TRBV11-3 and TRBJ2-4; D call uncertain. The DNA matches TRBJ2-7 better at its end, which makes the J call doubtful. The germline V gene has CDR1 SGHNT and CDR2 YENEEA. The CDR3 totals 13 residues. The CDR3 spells CASSSVGVREQYF. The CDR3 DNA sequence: TGTGCCAGCAGCTCCGTCGGTGTGCGCGAGCAGTACTTC.

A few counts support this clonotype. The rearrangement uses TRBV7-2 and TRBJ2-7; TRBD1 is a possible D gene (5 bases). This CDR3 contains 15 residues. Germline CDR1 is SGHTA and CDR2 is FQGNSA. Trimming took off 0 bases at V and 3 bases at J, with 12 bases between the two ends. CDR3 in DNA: TGTGCCAGCAGCTTAGCGCAGGGAAATTACTACGAGCAGTACTTC. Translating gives CASSLAQGNYYEQYF.

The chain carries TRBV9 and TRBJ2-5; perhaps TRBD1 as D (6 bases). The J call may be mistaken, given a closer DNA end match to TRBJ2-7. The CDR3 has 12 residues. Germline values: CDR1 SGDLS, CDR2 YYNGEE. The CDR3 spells CASSSNRDEQYF. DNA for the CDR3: TGTGCCAGCAGCAGTAACAGGGACGAGCAGTACTTC.

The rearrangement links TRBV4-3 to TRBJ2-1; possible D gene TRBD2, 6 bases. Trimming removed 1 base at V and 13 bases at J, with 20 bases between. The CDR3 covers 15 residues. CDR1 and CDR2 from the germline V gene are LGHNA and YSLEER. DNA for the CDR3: TGCGCCAGCAGCCAAGGTGAGGGAGCGGAGGGAGAACAGTTCTTC. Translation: CASSQGEGAEGEQFF.

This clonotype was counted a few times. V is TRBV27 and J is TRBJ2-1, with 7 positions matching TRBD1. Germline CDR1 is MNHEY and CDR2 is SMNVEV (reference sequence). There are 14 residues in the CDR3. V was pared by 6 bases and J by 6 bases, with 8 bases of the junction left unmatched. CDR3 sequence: CASRKGAPLNEQFF. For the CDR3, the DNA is TGTGCCAGCAGAAAGGGGGCCCCACTCAATGAGCAGTTCTTC.

CDR3 in DNA: TGTGCCAGCAGCCCCGGGGCAGGGGGTAGCAATCAGCCCCAGCATTTT. Residues: CASSPGAGGSNQPQHF. V and J are TRBV9 and TRBJ1-5, with 7 bases identical to TRBD1. This CDR3 has 16 residues. J lost 0 bases, V lost 4 bases, and 7 bases had no gene match. The germline gives CDR1 SGDLS, CDR2 YYNGEE.

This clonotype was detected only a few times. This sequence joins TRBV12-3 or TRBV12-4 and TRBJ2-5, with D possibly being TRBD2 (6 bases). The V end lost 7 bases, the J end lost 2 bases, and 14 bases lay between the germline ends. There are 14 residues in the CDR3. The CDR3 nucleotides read TGTGCCAGCAACCTAGGGGACTTACAAGAGACCCAGTACTTC. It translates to CASNLGDLQETQYF.

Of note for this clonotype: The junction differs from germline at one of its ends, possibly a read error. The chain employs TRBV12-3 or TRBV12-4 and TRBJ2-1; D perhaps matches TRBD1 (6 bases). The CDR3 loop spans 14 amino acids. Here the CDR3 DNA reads TGCGCCAGCAGATCACCGGGACATTACAATGAGCAGTTCTTC. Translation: CASRSPGHYNEQFF.

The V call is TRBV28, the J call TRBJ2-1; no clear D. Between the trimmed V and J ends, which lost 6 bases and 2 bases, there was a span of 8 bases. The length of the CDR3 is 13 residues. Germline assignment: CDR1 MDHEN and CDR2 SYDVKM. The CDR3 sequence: CASSPRPYNEQFF. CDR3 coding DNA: TGTGCCAGCAGCCCTAGGCCCTACAATGAGCAGTTCTTC.

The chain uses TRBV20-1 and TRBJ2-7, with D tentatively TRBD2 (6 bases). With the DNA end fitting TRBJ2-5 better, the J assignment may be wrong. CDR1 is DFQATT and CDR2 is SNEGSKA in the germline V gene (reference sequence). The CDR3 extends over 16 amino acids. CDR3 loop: CSARPPEAGTQETQYF. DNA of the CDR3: TGCAGTGCTAGACCCCCCGAGGCGGGGACCCAAGAGACCCAGTACTTC.

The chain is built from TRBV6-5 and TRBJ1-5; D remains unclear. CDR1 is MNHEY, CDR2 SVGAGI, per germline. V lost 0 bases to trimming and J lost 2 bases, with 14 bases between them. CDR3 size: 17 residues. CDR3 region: CASSYSGLAGGNQPQHF. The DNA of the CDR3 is TGTGCCAGCAGTTACTCTGGCTTAGCGGGTGGCAATCAGCCCCAGCATTTT.

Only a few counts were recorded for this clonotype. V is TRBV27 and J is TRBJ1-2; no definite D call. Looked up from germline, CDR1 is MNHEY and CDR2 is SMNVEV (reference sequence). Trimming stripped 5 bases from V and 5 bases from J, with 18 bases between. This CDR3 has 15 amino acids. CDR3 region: CASSPRRTMGYGYTF. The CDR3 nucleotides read TGTGCCAGCAGTCCCCGCCGCACGATGGGATATGGCTACACCTTC.

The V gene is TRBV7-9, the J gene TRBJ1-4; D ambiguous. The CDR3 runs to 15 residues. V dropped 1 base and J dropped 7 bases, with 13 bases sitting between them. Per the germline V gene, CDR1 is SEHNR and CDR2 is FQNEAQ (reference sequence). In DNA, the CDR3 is TGTGCCAGCAGCTTAGTTTGTGAGGGAAGTGAAAAACTGTTTTTT. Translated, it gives CASSLVCEGSEKLFF.

The chain's CDR3 is CASSLDTAGGPVETQYF. CDR3 DNA: TGCGCCAGCAGCTTGGATACAGCGGGGGGGCCGGTAGAGACCCAGTACTTC. The chain has TRBV5-1 and TRBJ2-5; TRBD2 aligns across 10 bases. CDR1 and CDR2 from the germline V gene are SGHRS and YFSETQ. With 0 bases clipped from V and 4 bases from J, the junction kept 9 bases outside the gene matches. The CDR3 runs to 17 residues.

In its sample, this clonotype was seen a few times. This CDR3 reads CASSLGQGSFGGELFF. The CDR3 bases are TGCGCCAGCAGTCTCGGACAGGGAAGTTTTGGCGGGGAGCTGTTTTTT. The chain is built from TRBV4-1 and TRBJ2-2, with 8 bases identical to TRBD1. V lost 6 bases, J lost 7 bases, and 13 bases stayed unmatched. This CDR3 is built from 16 residues. From germline, CDR1 is MGHRA and CDR2 YSYEKL.

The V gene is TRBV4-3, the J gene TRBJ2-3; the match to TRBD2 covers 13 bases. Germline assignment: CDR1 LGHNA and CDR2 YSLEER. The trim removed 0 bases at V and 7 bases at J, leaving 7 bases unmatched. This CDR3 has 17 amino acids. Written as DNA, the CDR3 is TGCGCCAGCAGCCAAGAGGGGGGACTAGCGGGGACACATACGCAGTATTTT. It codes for CASSQEGGLAGTHTQYF.

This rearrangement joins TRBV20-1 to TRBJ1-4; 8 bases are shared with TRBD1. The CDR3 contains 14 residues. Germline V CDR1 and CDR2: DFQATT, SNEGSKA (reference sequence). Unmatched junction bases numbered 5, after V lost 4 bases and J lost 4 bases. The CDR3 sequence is CSANIDRGNEKLFF. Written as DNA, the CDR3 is TGCAGTGCTAACATTGACAGGGGTAATGAAAAACTGTTTTTT.

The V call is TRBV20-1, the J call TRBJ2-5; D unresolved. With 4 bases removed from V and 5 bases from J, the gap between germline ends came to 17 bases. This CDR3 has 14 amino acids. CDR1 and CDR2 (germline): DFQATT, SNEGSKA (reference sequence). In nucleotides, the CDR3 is TGCAGTGCTACTCCAGAACTAAGGATGGAGACCCAGTACTTC. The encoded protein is CSATPELRMETQYF.

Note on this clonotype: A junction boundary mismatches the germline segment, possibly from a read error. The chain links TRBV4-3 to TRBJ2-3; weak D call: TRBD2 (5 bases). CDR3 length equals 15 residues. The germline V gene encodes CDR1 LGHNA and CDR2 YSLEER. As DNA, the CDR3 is TGCGCCAGCAGCCAAGCTGGACTCGTTCAAGAGACCCAGTACTTT. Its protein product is CASSQAGLVQETQYF.

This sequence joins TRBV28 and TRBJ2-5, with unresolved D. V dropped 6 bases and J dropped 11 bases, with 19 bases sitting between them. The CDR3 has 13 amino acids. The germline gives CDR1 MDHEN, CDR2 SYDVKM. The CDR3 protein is CASSPVRHDEQYF. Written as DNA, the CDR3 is TGTGCCAGCAGCCCCGTACGACACGATGAGCAGTACTTC.

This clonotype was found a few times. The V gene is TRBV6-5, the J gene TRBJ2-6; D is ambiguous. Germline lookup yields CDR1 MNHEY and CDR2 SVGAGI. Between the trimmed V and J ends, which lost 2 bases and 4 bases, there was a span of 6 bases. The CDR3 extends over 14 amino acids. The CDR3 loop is CASSYGRGANVLTF. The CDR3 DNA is TGTGCCAGCAGTTACGGACGGGGGGCCAACGTCCTGACTTTC.

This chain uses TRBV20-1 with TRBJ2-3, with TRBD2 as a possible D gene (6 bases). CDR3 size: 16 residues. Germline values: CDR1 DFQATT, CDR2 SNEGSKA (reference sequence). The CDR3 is CMLALSKGPLTDTQYF. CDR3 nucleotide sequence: TGCATGCTAGCGCTATCGAAAGGTCCTCTCACAGATACGCAGTATTTT.

CDR3 region: CASSQGNLLSSYEQYF. CDR3 nucleotides: TGTGCCAGCAGTCAGGGAAACCTTCTAAGCTCCTACGAGCAGTACTTC. This rearrangement joins TRBV2 to TRBJ2-7; D possibly corresponds to TRBD1 (5 bases). V lost 5 bases, J lost 0 bases, and 17 bases lay in between. Germline CDR1 is SNHLY and CDR2 is FYNNEI. The CDR3 consists of 16 residues. The whole variable domain, remainder taken from reference TRBV2 and TRBJ2-7, is EPEVTQTPSHQVTQMGQEVILRCVPISNHLYFYWYRQILGQKVEFLVSFYNNEISEKSEIFDDQFSVERPDGSNFTLKIRSTKLEDSAMYFCASSQGNLLSSYEQYFGPGTRLTVT.

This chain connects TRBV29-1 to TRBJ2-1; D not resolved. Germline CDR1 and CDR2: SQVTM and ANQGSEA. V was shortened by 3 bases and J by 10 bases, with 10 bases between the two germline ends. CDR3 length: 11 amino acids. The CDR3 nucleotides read TGCAGCGTTGATAAGGTAGTCGAGCAGTTCTTC. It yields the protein CSVDKVVEQFF.

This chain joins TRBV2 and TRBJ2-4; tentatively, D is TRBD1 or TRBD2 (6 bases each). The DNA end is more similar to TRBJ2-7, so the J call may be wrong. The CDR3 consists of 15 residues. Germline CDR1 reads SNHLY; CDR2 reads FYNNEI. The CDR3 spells CASMGGAISSYEQYF. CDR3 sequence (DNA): TGTGCCAGCATGGGGGGCGCGATCAGCTCCTACGAGCAGTACTTC.

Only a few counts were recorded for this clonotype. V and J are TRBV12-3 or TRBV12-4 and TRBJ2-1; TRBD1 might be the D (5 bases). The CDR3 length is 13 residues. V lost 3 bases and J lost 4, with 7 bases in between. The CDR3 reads CASSFDSYNEQFF. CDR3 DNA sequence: TGTGCCAGCAGTTTCGACAGTTACAATGAGCAGTTCTTC.

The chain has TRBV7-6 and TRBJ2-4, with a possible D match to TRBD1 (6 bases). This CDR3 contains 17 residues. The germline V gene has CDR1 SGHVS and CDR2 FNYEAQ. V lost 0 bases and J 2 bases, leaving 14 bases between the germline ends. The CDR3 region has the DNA TGTGCCAGCAGCTTAGCGAGCGAACAGGGCCCCAAAAACATTCAGTACTTC. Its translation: CASSLASEQGPKNIQYF.

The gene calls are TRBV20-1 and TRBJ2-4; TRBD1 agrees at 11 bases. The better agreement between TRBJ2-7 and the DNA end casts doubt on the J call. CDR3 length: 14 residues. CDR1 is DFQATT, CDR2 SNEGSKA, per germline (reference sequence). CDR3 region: CSADPGTGGYEQYF. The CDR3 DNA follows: TGCAGTGCTGACCCCGGGACAGGGGGTTACGAGCAGTACTTC.

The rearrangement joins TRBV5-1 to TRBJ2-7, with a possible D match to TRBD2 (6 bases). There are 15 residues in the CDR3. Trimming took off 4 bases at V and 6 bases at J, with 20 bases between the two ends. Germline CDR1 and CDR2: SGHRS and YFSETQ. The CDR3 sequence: CASSTGTLPKGEQYF. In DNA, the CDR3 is TGCGCCAGCAGCACGGGGACTCTCCCTAAAGGCGAGCAGTACTTC. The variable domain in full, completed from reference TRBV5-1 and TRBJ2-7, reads KAGVTQTPRYLIKTRGQQVTLSCSPISGHRSVSWYQQTPGQGLQFLFEYFSETQRNKGNFPGRFSGRQFSNSRSEMNVSTLELGDSALYLCASSTGTLPKGEQYFGPGTRLTVT.